This T cell receptor (beta chain) appears in the sequencing data of a study of long-term antiretroviral therapy in people with HIV. Findings and caveats of the study: Clonal populations expanded prior to ART predominated within the repertoire at all time points.

The V end was cut by 0 bases, the J end by 7 bases, with 6 bases between. Looked up from germline, CDR1 is LNHNV and CDR2 is YYDKDF (reference sequence). This CDR3 has 13 amino acids. Comments on this clone: The target antigen is unknown.

This was the immunoSEQ v3.0 assay at survey level. Sequencing was performed with immunoSEQ multiplex PCR; in TCRdb, only in-frame clones are kept and a portion is missing. Among approximately 22,000 clones listed, around 80% were seen once. The chain couples TRBV15 to TRBJ1-4; no clear D. This sequence was found in a woman aged 45-60 years with HIV. Material: unsorted PBMCs, obtained 1.9 years after starting antiretroviral therapy. The CDR3 sequence: CATSRDGVEKLFF. In DNA form, the CDR3 reads TGTGCCACCAGCAGAGATGGGGTTGAAAAACTGTTTTTT.